The 6 T cell receptor beta chains in this list originate from one sample, sequenced in a study of T cells in tuberculosis. The repertoire was sequenced with immunoSEQ multiplex PCR; TCRdb's copy has only in-frame clones and lacks some. The repertoire consists of about 35,000 clones, with approximately 93% occurring once and the leading ten covering more than 9.5%. Documented time point: new active TB diagnosis, blood taken before or within 7 days of starting treatment. Sample: PBMCs, taken at tuberculosis diagnosis. The source is an adult with tuberculosis.

V gene TRBV27 combines with J gene TRBJ2-2, with 10 nucleotides matching TRBD2. The germline CDR1 and CDR2 sequences are MNHEY and SMNVEV (reference sequence). This CDR3 has 16 residues. Germline trimming cut 6 bases from V and 1 base from J; bases unmatched to any gene: 5. CDR3 DNA sequence: TGTGCCAGCAGCAGACTAGCGGGCTTGAACACCGGGGAGCTGTTTTTT. It specifies CASSRLAGLNTGELFF.

The chain recombines TRBV7-3 with TRBJ2-1; unclear D gene. The CDR3 consists of 14 residues. Germline V gives CDR1 SGHTA, CDR2 FQGTGA. With 5 bases removed from V and 6 bases from J, the gap between germline ends came to 14 bases. The DNA of the CDR3 is TGTGCCAGCAGCCCCACGGAGTCCAGCAATGAGCAGTTCTTC. Its protein is CASSPTESSNEQFF.

The V and J genes are TRBV18 and TRBJ1-2; tentatively, D is TRBD1 (5 bases). V lost 3 bases and J 2 bases, leaving 10 bases between the germline ends. Germline V gene lookup returns CDR1 KGHSH and CDR2 LQKENI. The CDR3 spans 14 residues. The CDR3 protein is CASSPSTENYGYTF. CDR3 sequence (DNA): TGTGCCAGCTCACCTTCGACAGAGAACTATGGCTACACCTTC.

Written as DNA, the CDR3 is TGTGCCAGCAGTGACGGGGACAGGGGGAACTATGGCTACACCTTC. Translation gives CASSDGDRGNYGYTF. V usage is TRBV25-1 and J usage is TRBJ1-2, with TRBD1 matching 11 bases. The CDR3 extends over 15 amino acids. The trim removed 3 bases at V and 2 bases at J, leaving 2 bases unmatched. Germline CDR1 MGHDK, CDR2 SYGVNS.

The V and J genes are TRBV7-8 and TRBJ2-7; no reliable D call. Trimming shortened V by 3 bases and J by 1 base, and 10 bases separated the two germline ends. This CDR3 spans 14 amino acids. CDR1 is SGHVS and CDR2 is FQNEAQ in the germline V gene. CDR3 nucleotides: TGTGCCAGCAGCTTCGGTGACTCATCCTACGAGCAGTACTTC. It encodes CASSFGDSSYEQYF.

In this sample, this clone turned up once. The chain couples TRBV11-2 to TRBJ2-7; 9 bases fit TRBD2. Germline trimming cut 0 bases from V and 5 bases from J; bases unmatched to any gene: 5. Germline V gene sequence: CDR1 SGHAT, CDR2 FQNNGV. This CDR3 region has 15 residues. CDR3 DNA sequence: TGTGCCAGCAGCTTAGAGGCGGGAGGGCTCCACGAGCAGTACTTC. It codes for CASSLEAGGLHEQYF.